A selection of T cell receptor beta chains follows, all from one sample in a study of control samples from healthy donors and cancer patients. Some clones are missing from TCRdb's copy, which holds only in-frame ones; the method was immunoSEQ multiplex PCR. The repertoire holds 100,000 to 120,000 clones, with over 75% as singletons. Sequenced input: PBMCs. These receptors were collected from a woman aged 60-75 years with lung cancer. The CDR3 runs from the conserved cysteine through the conserved F or W. D genes are given only for firm matches. Size is stated for part of the rows, as once, few or many counts, or as a class when the clone is expanded.

size: -; D: -; V: TRBV5-1; J: TRBJ2-2; CDR3: CASRVAGELFF; DNA: TGCGCCAGCAGGGTTGCCGGGGAGCTGTTTTTT
size: -; D: TRBD1; V: TRBV2; J: TRBJ1-6; CDR3: CASSEAPGQVGSPLHF; DNA: TGTGCCAGCAGTGAAGCCCCGGGACAGGTTGGATCACCCCTCCACTTT
size: -; D: -; V: TRBV7-2; J: TRBJ2-3; CDR3: CASSLGYSATDTQYF; DNA: TGTGCCAGCAGCTTAGGGTACTCGGCCACAGATACGCAGTATTTT
size: -; D: TRBD1; V: TRBV9; J: TRBJ1-6; CDR3: CASSVGQYNSPLHF; DNA: TGTGCCAGCAGCGTGGGACAGTATAATTCACCCCTCCACTTT
size: -; D: -; V: TRBV6-1; J: TRBJ2-5; CDR3: CASSPAAQETQYF; DNA: TGTGCCAGCAGTCCAGCGGCCCAAGAGACCCAGTACTTC
size: -; D: TRBD1; V: TRBV2; J: TRBJ1-4; CDR3: CASSEMDRNEKLFF; DNA: TGTGCCAGCAGTGAAATGGACAGGAATGAAAAACTGTTTTTT
size: -; D: TRBD1; V: TRBV27; J: TRBJ1-2; CDR3: CASSQGTGEFGYTF; DNA: TGTGCCAGCAGCCAAGGGACAGGGGAGTTTGGCTACACCTTC
size: -; D: -; V: TRBV25-1; J: TRBJ1-2; CDR3: CASSEGGGNYGYTF; DNA: TGTGCCAGCAGTGAAGGCGGTGGGAACTATGGCTACACCTTC
size: -; D: -; V: TRBV3-1/TRBV3-2; J: TRBJ2-7; CDR3: CASSQGASYEQYF; DNA: TGTGCCAGCAGCCAAGGCGCATCCTACGAGCAGTACTTC
size: -; D: TRBD1; V: TRBV29-1; J: TRBJ1-4; CDR3: CSGRQGGDQKLFF; DNA: TGCAGCGGTAGACAGGGGGGGGACCAAAAACTGTTTTTT
size: -; D: -; V: TRBV29-1; J: TRBJ1-1; CDR3: CSVERDRNTEAFF; DNA: TGCAGCGTTGAAAGAGATCGGAACACTGAAGCTTTCTTT
size: once; D: TRBD2; V: TRBV6-2/TRBV6-3; J: TRBJ2-2; CDR3: CASSYNHWASGNTGELFF; DNA: TGTGCCAGCAGTTACAATCATTGGGCTAGCGGGAACACCGGGGAGCTGTTTTTT
size: -; D: TRBD1; V: TRBV6-5; J: TRBJ2-1; CDR3: CASLRQGAYNEQFF; DNA: TGTGCCAGCCTCCGGCAGGGGGCCTACAATGAGCAGTTCTTC
size: few; D: -; V: TRBV5-1; J: TRBJ2-7; CDR3: CASSLKQGELQQYF; DNA: TGCGCCAGCAGCTTGAAACAGGGTGAATTGCAGCAGTACTTC
size: -; D: -; V: TRBV5-8; J: TRBJ1-2; CDR3: CASSPGIWEGYGYTF; DNA: TGTGCCAGCAGCCCGGGGATTTGGGAGGGCTATGGCTACACCTTC
size: -; D: TRBD1; V: TRBV4-1; J: TRBJ1-6; CDR3: CASRATGTGNNSPLHF; DNA: TGCGCCAGCAGGGCAACCGGGACAGGGAATAATTCACCCCTCCACTTT
size: -; D: TRBD1; V: TRBV5-1; J: TRBJ1-1; CDR3: CASSTTGEANTEAFF; DNA: TGCGCCAGCAGCACGACAGGGGAGGCGAACACTGAAGCTTTCTTT
size: -; D: -; V: TRBV13; J: TRBJ2-7; CDR3: CASSLSRPVVDEQYF; DNA: TGTGCCAGCAGCTTAAGCCGGCCCGTGGTTGACGAGCAGTACTTC
size: -; D: TRBD2; V: TRBV5-8; J: TRBJ2-7; CDR3: CASSLAGRADDYEQYF; DNA: TGTGCCAGCAGCTTGGCGGGGAGGGCGGATGACTACGAGCAGTACTTC
size: -; D: TRBD1; V: TRBV2; J: TRBJ1-1; CDR3: CASSAMRGRVNTEAFF; DNA: TGTGCCAGCAGTGCGATGAGGGGGCGGGTGAACACTGAAGCTTTCTTT